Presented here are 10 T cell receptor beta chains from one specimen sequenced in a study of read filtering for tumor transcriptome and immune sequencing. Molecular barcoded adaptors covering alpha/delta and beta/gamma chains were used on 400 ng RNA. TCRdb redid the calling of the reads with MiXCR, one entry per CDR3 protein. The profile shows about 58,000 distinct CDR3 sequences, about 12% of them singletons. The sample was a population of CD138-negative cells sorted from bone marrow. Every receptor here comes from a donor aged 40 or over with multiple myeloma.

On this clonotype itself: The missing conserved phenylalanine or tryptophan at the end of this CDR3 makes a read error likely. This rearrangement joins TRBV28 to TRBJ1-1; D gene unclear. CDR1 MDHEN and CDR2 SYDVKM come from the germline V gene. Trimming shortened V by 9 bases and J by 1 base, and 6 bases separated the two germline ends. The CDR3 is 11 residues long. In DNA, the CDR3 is TGTGCCAGTAGACGGAACACTGAAGCTTTCTCT. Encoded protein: CASRRNTEAFS.

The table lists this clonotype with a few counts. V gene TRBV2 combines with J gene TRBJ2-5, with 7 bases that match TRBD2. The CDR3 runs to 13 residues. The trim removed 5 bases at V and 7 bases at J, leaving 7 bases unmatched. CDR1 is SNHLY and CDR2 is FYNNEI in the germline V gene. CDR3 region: CASSREDIRTQYF. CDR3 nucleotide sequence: TGTGCCAGCAGTCGGGAGGACATAAGGACCCAGTACTTC.

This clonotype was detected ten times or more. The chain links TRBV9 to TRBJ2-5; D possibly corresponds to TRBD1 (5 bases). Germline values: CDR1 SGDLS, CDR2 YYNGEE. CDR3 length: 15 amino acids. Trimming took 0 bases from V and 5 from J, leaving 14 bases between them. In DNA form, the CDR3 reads TGTGCCAGCAGCGTAGTCCAGGGTGGTGGCGAGACCCAGTACTTC. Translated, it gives CASSVVQGGGETQYF.

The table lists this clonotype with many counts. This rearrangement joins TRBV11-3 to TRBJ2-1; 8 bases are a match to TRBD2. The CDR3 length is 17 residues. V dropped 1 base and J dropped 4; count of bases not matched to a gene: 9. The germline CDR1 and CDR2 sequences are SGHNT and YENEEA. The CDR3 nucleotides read TGTGCCAGCAGCTTAGGCCTTCTAGCGGGCCCATACAATGAGCAGTTCTTC. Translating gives CASSLGLLAGPYNEQFF.

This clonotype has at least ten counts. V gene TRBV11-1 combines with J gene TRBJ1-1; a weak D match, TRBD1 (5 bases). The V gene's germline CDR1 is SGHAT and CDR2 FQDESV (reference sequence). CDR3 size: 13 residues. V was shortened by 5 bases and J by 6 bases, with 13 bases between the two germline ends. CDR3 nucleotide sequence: TGTGCCAGCAGCCTGGGAGGGGAACCTGAAGCTTTCTTT. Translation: CASSLGGEPEAFF.

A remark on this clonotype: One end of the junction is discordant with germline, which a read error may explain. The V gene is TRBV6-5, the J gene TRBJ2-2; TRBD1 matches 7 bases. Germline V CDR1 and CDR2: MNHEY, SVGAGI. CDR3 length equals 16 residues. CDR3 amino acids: CASSYPDRTKTGELFF. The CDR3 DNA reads TGTGCCAGCAGTTACCCGGACAGGACGAAAACCGGGGAGCTGTTCTTT.

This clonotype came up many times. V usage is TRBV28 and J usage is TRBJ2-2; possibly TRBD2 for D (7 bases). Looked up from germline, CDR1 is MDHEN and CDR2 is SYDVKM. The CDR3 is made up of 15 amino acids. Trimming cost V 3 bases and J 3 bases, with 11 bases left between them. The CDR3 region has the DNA TGTGCCAGCAGTTTGGGGGGGCTGGACACCGGGGAGCTGTTTTTT. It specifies CASSLGGLDTGELFF.

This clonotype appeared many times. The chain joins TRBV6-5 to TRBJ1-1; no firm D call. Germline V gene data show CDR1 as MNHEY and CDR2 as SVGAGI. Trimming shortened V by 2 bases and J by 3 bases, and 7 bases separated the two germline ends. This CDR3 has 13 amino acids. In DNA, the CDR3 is TGTGCCAGCAGTTACCTGGGATACACTGAAGCTTTCTTT. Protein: CASSYLGYTEAFF.

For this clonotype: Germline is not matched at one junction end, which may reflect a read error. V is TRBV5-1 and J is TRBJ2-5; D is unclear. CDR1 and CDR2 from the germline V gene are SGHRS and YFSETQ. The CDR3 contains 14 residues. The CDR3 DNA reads TGCGCCAGCAGCCGACTCACGTTTGCGGAGACCCGGTACTTC. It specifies CASSRLTFAETRYF.

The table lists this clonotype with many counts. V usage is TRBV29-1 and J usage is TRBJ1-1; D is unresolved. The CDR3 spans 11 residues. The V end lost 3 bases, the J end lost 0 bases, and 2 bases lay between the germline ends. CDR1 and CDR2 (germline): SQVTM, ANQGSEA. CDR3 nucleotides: TGCAGCGTTGATATGAACACTGAAGCTTTCTTT. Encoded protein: CSVDMNTEAFF.